These T cell receptor beta chains were read from a single sample in a study of blood T cell repertoires in COVID-19. This table comes from immunoSEQ multiplex PCR, and its TCRdb copy is limited to in-frame clones, with some not included. This table holds tens of thousands of clones, roughly four fifths found once. Input material: peripheral blood. These TCRs come from a human donor in a cohort sampled during active COVID-19. Both conserved end residues are part of each CDR3. Fields, in order: V gene, D gene, clone size, J gene, CDR3 protein, CDR3 DNA. A D gene is named only where the DNA matches it firmly. Where a row states a size, it is once, few, many or the class of an expanded clone; other rows omit it.

V gene: TRBV7-8
D gene: TRBD2
clone size: .
J gene: TRBJ2-3
CDR3 protein: CASSPGLGGGARDTQYF
CDR3 DNA: TGTGCCAGCAGCCCCGGGCTCGGCGGGGGGGCTCGGGATACGCAGTATTTT

V gene: TRBV2
D gene: TRBD1
clone size: few
J gene: TRBJ2-7
CDR3 protein: CASSEHGQGYEQYF
CDR3 DNA: TGTGCCAGCAGTGAGCATGGACAGGGATACGAGCAGTACTTC

V gene: TRBV18
D gene: TRBD1
clone size: .
J gene: TRBJ1-5
CDR3 protein: CASSPGTGNQPQHF
CDR3 DNA: TGTGCCAGCTCACCTGGGACAGGGAATCAGCCCCAGCATTTT

V gene: TRBV9
D gene: .
clone size: .
J gene: TRBJ1-5
CDR3 protein: CASSASGAEQPQHF
CDR3 DNA: TGTGCCAGCAGCGCTTCAGGGGCTGAGCAGCCCCAGCATTTT

V gene: TRBV11-3
D gene: .
clone size: .
J gene: TRBJ2-1
CDR3 protein: CASSLGGEVNEQFF
CDR3 DNA: TGTGCCAGCAGCTTAGGGGGCGAGGTCAATGAGCAGTTCTTC

V gene: TRBV30
D gene: TRBD2
clone size: .
J gene: TRBJ2-2
CDR3 protein: CAWSVARGIDTGELFF
CDR3 DNA: TGTGCCTGGAGTGTCGCGCGGGGGATAGACACCGGGGAGCTGTTTTTT

V gene: TRBV4-1
D gene: .
clone size: .
J gene: TRBJ2-5
CDR3 protein: CASSQGPQETQYF
CDR3 DNA: TGCGCCAGCAGCCAAGGTCCTCAAGAGACCCAGTACTTC

V gene: TRBV10-3
D gene: .
clone size: .
J gene: TRBJ1-2
CDR3 protein: CATSLDNNYGYTF
CDR3 DNA: TGTGCCACCTCGCTAGATAACAACTATGGCTACACCTTC

V gene: TRBV19
D gene: TRBD1
clone size: .
J gene: TRBJ1-5
CDR3 protein: CASSIEDRGDQPQHF
CDR3 DNA: TGTGCCAGTAGTATAGAGGACAGGGGTGATCAGCCCCAGCATTTT

V gene: TRBV12-3/TRBV12-4
D gene: .
clone size: once
J gene: TRBJ1-2
CDR3 protein: CASGWGAYGYTF
CDR3 DNA: TGTGCCAGCGGTTGGGGAGCCTATGGCTACACCTTC

V gene: TRBV7-3
D gene: .
clone size: .
J gene: TRBJ2-7
CDR3 protein: CASSLLMDSGEQYF
CDR3 DNA: TGTGCCAGCAGCTTACTGATGGATTCAGGCGAGCAGTACTTC

V gene: TRBV14
D gene: .
clone size: few
J gene: TRBJ1-1
CDR3 protein: CASSRIGQSRNTEAFF
CDR3 DNA: TGTGCCAGCAGCCGTATAGGACAATCCCGTAACACTGAAGCTTTCTTT

V gene: TRBV6-5
D gene: TRBD1
clone size: .
J gene: TRBJ1-1
CDR3 protein: CASTPGQTTEAFF
CDR3 DNA: TGTGCCAGCACCCCGGGACAGACGACCGAAGCTTTCTTT

V gene: TRBV21-1
D gene: .
clone size: .
J gene: TRBJ1-5
CDR3 protein: CASSHHVRQGLRNQPQHF
CDR3 DNA: TGTGCCAGCAGCCACCATGTCCGACAGGGTCTTCGCAATCAGCCCCAGCATTTT

V gene: TRBV14
D gene: .
clone size: .
J gene: TRBJ1-1
CDR3 protein: CASSRSRGTEAFF
CDR3 DNA: TGTGCCAGCAGCCGTTCCAGGGGCACTGAAGCTTTCTTT

V gene: TRBV25-1
D gene: .
clone size: .
J gene: TRBJ1-5
CDR3 protein: CASSEPRYNQPQHF
CDR3 DNA: TGTGCCAGCAGTGAACCCAGGTACAATCAGCCCCAGCATTTT

V gene: TRBV3-1/TRBV3-2
D gene: .
clone size: .
J gene: TRBJ1-2
CDR3 protein: CASSPQGPYGYTF
CDR3 DNA: TGTGCCAGCAGCCCACAGGGTCCCTATGGCTACACCTTC

V gene: TRBV4-1
D gene: TRBD1
clone size: .
J gene: TRBJ1-5
CDR3 protein: CASSPGQDNQPQHF
CDR3 DNA: TGCGCCAGCAGCCCTGGACAGGACAATCAGCCCCAGCATTTT

V gene: TRBV10-3
D gene: .
clone size: .
J gene: TRBJ1-4
CDR3 protein: CAISQRQTTNEKLFF
CDR3 DNA: TGTGCCATCAGTCAGAGACAGACAACTAATGAAAAACTGTTTTTT

V gene: TRBV4-2
D gene: TRBD1
clone size: .
J gene: TRBJ2-1
CDR3 protein: CASSQEVGTGGFEQFF
CDR3 DNA: TGTGCCAGCAGCCAAGAAGTCGGGACAGGGGGGTTTGAGCAGTTCTTC

V gene: TRBV5-4
D gene: .
clone size: .
J gene: TRBJ1-2
CDR3 protein: CASSADRYVVYGYTF
CDR3 DNA: TGTGCCAGCAGCGCCGACAGGTACGTCGTCTATGGCTACACCTTC

V gene: TRBV18
D gene: .
clone size: .
J gene: TRBJ1-2
CDR3 protein: CASSQNAQTGGYGYTF
CDR3 DNA: TGTGCCAGCTCACAAAACGCCCAGACCGGGGGCTATGGCTACACCTTC

V gene: TRBV5-5
D gene: .
clone size: .
J gene: TRBJ2-6
CDR3 protein: CASSLGASGANVLTF
CDR3 DNA: TGTGCCAGCAGCCTAGGGGCGTCTGGGGCCAACGTCCTGACTTTC

V gene: TRBV5-1
D gene: .
clone size: .
J gene: TRBJ1-1
CDR3 protein: CASSQQGIGTEAFF
CDR3 DNA: TGCGCCAGCAGCCAACAGGGAATCGGCACTGAAGCTTTCTTT

V gene: TRBV5-1
D gene: TRBD2
clone size: .
J gene: TRBJ2-5
CDR3 protein: CASSPGTSGETQYF
CDR3 DNA: TGCGCCAGCAGCCCAGGGACTAGCGGAGAGACCCAGTACTTC

V gene: TRBV7-3
D gene: TRBD1
clone size: .
J gene: TRBJ1-6
CDR3 protein: CASSRGQGNSPLHF
CDR3 DNA: TGTGCCAGCAGCCGGGGACAGGGAAATTCACCCCTCCACTTT

V gene: TRBV11-2
D gene: .
clone size: .
J gene: TRBJ1-1
CDR3 protein: CASSLTSVIKNTEAFF
CDR3 DNA: TGTGCCAGCAGCTTAACAAGCGTCATTAAGAACACTGAAGCTTTCTTT

V gene: TRBV30
D gene: TRBD2
clone size: .
J gene: TRBJ2-5
CDR3 protein: CAWSDSGETQYF
CDR3 DNA: TGTGCCTGGAGTGATAGCGGGGAGACCCAGTACTTC

V gene: TRBV19
D gene: TRBD1
clone size: .
J gene: TRBJ1-5
CDR3 protein: CASSDPGGQRVDQPQHF
CDR3 DNA: TGTGCCAGTAGTGATCCTGGGGGACAGAGGGTGGATCAGCCCCAGCATTTT

V gene: TRBV19
D gene: .
clone size: .
J gene: TRBJ1-5
CDR3 protein: CASRSGRNQPQHF
CDR3 DNA: TGTGCCAGTAGGTCGGGTCGAAATCAGCCCCAGCATTTT

V gene: TRBV9
D gene: TRBD1
clone size: .
J gene: TRBJ2-7
CDR3 protein: CASSVADRAYEQYF
CDR3 DNA: TGTGCCAGCAGCGTAGCGGACAGGGCCTACGAGCAGTACTTC

V gene: TRBV10-1
D gene: TRBD1
clone size: .
J gene: TRBJ1-1
CDR3 protein: CASTRDRVGTEAFF
CDR3 DNA: TGCGCCAGCACCCGAGACAGGGTAGGAACTGAAGCTTTCTTT

V gene: TRBV4-3
D gene: .
clone size: .
J gene: TRBJ2-5
CDR3 protein: CASSQEVPGGQETQYF
CDR3 DNA: TGCGCCAGCAGCCAAGAGGTACCCGGGGGCCAAGAGACCCAGTACTTC

V gene: TRBV7-9
D gene: TRBD1
clone size: .
J gene: TRBJ2-1
CDR3 protein: CASSYVSGGTGINNEQFF
CDR3 DNA: TGTGCCAGCAGCTACGTCTCGGGCGGGACAGGAATCAACAATGAGCAGTTCTTC

V gene: TRBV29-1
D gene: .
clone size: .
J gene: TRBJ2-5
CDR3 protein: CSGGTQETQYF
CDR3 DNA: TGCAGCGGCGGGACCCAAGAGACCCAGTACTTC

V gene: TRBV9
D gene: TRBD1
clone size: few
J gene: TRBJ1-6
CDR3 protein: CASSPGQGGYRNSYNSPLHF
CDR3 DNA: TGTGCCAGCAGCCCGGGACAGGGAGGGTATAGAAACTCCTATAATTCACCCCTCCACTTT

V gene: TRBV28
D gene: TRBD1
clone size: .
J gene: TRBJ1-1
CDR3 protein: CASSLLTGILPWNTEAFF
CDR3 DNA: TGTGCCAGCAGTTTACTGACAGGGATCCTCCCATGGAACACTGAAGCTTTCTTT

V gene: TRBV18
D gene: .
clone size: .
J gene: TRBJ1-2
CDR3 protein: CASSPSTGPGYTF
CDR3 DNA: TGTGCCAGCTCACCATCAACAGGGCCAGGCTACACCTTC

V gene: TRBV19
D gene: .
clone size: .
J gene: TRBJ2-7
CDR3 protein: CASSGHRSYEQYF
CDR3 DNA: TGTGCCAGTAGCGGACATCGCTCCTACGAGCAGTACTTC

V gene: TRBV7-8
D gene: TRBD2
clone size: few
J gene: TRBJ2-4
CDR3 protein: CASSPDGGGGWGIQYF
CDR3 DNA: TGTGCCAGCAGCCCGGACGGCGGGGGGGGATGGGGCATTCAGTACTTC

V gene: TRBV2
D gene: .
clone size: .
J gene: TRBJ1-1
CDR3 protein: CASSVEQGFAEAFF
CDR3 DNA: TGTGCCAGCAGTGTGGAACAGGGTTTCGCTGAAGCTTTCTTT

V gene: TRBV12-3/TRBV12-4
D gene: .
clone size: .
J gene: TRBJ1-2
CDR3 protein: CASSLGQSYGYTF
CDR3 DNA: TGTGCCAGCAGTCTAGGACAGAGTTATGGCTACACCTTC

V gene: TRBV9
D gene: .
clone size: .
J gene: TRBJ1-5
CDR3 protein: CASSVSGYQPQHF
CDR3 DNA: TGTGCCAGCAGCGTTTCAGGGTATCAGCCCCAGCATTTT

V gene: TRBV21-1
D gene: .
clone size: .
J gene: TRBJ2-6
CDR3 protein: CASSKLTDSRGLANVLTF
CDR3 DNA: TGTGCCAGCAGCAAATTGACGGACAGTCGGGGTCTGGCCAACGTCCTGACTTTC

V gene: TRBV2
D gene: TRBD1
clone size: .
J gene: TRBJ1-6
CDR3 protein: CASSPETGSNSPLHF
CDR3 DNA: TGTGCCAGCAGTCCCGAGACAGGGAGTAATTCACCCCTCCACTTT

V gene: TRBV9
D gene: .
clone size: .
J gene: TRBJ1-2
CDR3 protein: CASSLTRDGRYGYTF
CDR3 DNA: TGTGCCAGCAGCCTAACGCGGGACGGACGTTATGGCTACACCTTC

V gene: TRBV9
D gene: .
clone size: .
J gene: TRBJ2-5
CDR3 protein: CASSVGGGEETQYF
CDR3 DNA: TGTGCCAGCAGCGTAGGAGGCGGGGAGGAGACCCAGTACTTC

V gene: TRBV6-5
D gene: TRBD1
clone size: .
J gene: TRBJ1-1
CDR3 protein: CASSLRQGDTEAFF
CDR3 DNA: TGTGCCAGCAGTTTAAGACAGGGTGACACTGAAGCTTTCTTT

V gene: TRBV5-1
D gene: .
clone size: .
J gene: TRBJ2-1
CDR3 protein: CASSLAPSSYNEQFF
CDR3 DNA: TGCGCCAGCAGCTTGGCCCCGAGCTCCTACAATGAGCAGTTCTTC

V gene: TRBV18
D gene: TRBD2
clone size: .
J gene: TRBJ2-4
CDR3 protein: CASSPREGRNIQYF
CDR3 DNA: TGTGCCAGCTCACCAAGGGAGGGAAGAAACATTCAGTACTTC

V gene: TRBV19
D gene: TRBD1
clone size: once
J gene: TRBJ1-2
CDR3 protein: CASSIGGTGAVGYTF
CDR3 DNA: TGTGCCAGTAGTATAGGAGGGACAGGGGCCGTTGGCTACACCTTC

V gene: TRBV6-5
D gene: TRBD1
clone size: .
J gene: TRBJ2-7
CDR3 protein: CAARTGYEQYF
CDR3 DNA: TGTGCCGCAAGGACAGGGTACGAGCAGTACTTC